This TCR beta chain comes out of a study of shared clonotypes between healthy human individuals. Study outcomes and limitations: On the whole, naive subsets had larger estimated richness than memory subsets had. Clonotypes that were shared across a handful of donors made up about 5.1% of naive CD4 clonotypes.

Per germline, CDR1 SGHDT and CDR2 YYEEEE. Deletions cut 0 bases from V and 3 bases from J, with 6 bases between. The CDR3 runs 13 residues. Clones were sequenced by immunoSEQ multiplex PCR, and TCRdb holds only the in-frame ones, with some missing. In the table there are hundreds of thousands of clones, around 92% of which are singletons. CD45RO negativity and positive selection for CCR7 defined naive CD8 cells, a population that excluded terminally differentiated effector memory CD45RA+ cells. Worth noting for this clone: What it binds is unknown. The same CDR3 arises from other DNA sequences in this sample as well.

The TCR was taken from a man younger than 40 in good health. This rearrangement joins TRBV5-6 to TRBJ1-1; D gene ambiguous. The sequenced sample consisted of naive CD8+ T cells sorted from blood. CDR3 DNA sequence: TGTGCCAGCAGCTTGGGAAGGGACACTGAAGCTTTCTTT. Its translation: CASSLGRDTEAFF.